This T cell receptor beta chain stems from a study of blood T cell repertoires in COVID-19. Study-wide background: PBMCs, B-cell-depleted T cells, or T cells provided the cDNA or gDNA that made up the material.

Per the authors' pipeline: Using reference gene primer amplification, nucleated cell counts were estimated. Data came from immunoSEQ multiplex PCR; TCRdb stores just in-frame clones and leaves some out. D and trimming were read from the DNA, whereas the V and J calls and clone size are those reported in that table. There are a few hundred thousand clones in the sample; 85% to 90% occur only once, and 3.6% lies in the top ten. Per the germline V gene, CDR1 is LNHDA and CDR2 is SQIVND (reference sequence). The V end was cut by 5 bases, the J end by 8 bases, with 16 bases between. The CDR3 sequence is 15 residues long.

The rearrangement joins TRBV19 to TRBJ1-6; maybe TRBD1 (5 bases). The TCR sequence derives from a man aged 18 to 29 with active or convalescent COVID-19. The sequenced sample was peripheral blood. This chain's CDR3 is CASSLTNWGDSPLHF. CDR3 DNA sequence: TGTGCCAGTAGTCTAACGAACTGGGGGGATTCACCCCTCCACTTT.